This passage covers 31 T cell receptor beta chains from one sample sequenced in a study of brain T cells in children with intractable seizures (dated by TCRdb to about 2021). Libraries were constructed by the immunoSEQ multiplex PCR assay. Held by TCRdb, this immuneACCESS table contains in-frame sequences only and omits some clones. Under half of the omission traces to an unresolved V gene where checked; the cause of the rest is unknown. This sample comprises roughly 80,000 clones, more than 75% of them detected only once. The top ten clones comprise approximately 24% of the sample. The sample's time point, from its label and the paper: resected brain tissue, or blood drawn just prior to surgery. The sample consisted of peripheral blood, taken at surgery. Receptor source: a girl aged 2 to 9 with Rasmussen encephalitis and intractable seizures.

The CDR3 DNA sequence: TGCGCCAGCAGCCCCGACAGGGTAAGCAATCAGCCCCAGCATTTT. It translates to CASSPDRVSNQPQHF. The chain recombines TRBV10-2 with TRBJ1-5; 7 bases fit TRBD1. Unmatched junction bases numbered 6, after V lost 6 bases and J lost 1 base. This CDR3 comprises 15 residues. CDR1 is WSHSY and CDR2 is SAAADI in the germline V gene.

The rearrangement uses TRBV9 and TRBJ2-7, with D possibly called TRBD1 or TRBD2 (6 bases each). V was cut by 0 bases and J by 4 bases, with 11 bases left in between. This CDR3 is built from 14 residues. CDR1 and CDR2 from the germline V gene are SGDLS and YYNGEE. CDR3 protein: CASSVAVGGYEQYF. CDR3 nucleotide sequence: TGTGCCAGCAGCGTAGCTGTAGGGGGGTACGAGCAGTACTTC.

Regarding this clone: At one of its ends the junction is not consistent with the germline gene, which may arise from a read error. The chain has TRBV11-3 and TRBJ2-5; no clear D gene. Looked up from germline, CDR1 is SGHNT and CDR2 is YENEEA. The CDR3 loop spans 15 amino acids. For the CDR3, the DNA is TGTGCCAGCAGCTTAGAATCCGGCAGTCAAGGGACCCAGTACTTC. Protein sequence: CASSLESGSQGTQYF. The full variable domain, its missing parts supplied by reference TRBV11-3 and TRBJ2-5, is EAGVVQSPRYKIIEKKQPVAFWCNPISGHNTLYWYLQNLGQGPELLIRYENEEAVDDSQLPKDRFSAERLKGVDSTLKIQPAELGDSAVYLCASSLESGSQGTQYFGPGTRLLVL.

J is TRBJ2-2 and V is TRBV30, with 7 bases that match TRBD2. The V gene end was trimmed by 1 base and the J gene end by 1 base; junction bases not matched to a gene: 9. From germline, CDR1 is GTSNPN and CDR2 SVGIG (reference sequence). The CDR3 has 17 residues. The CDR3 DNA is TGTGCCTGGAGTGGGGGAGGAGGACTAGTGAACACCGGGGAGCTGTTTTTT. Its translation: CAWSGGGGLVNTGELFF.

Notes on this clone: Different DNA sequences within this sample yield the same CDR3. The chain combines TRBV27 with TRBJ2-7, with a tentative D call TRBD2 (5 bases). Germline lookup yields CDR1 MNHEY and CDR2 SMNVEV (reference sequence). V was shortened by 3 bases and J by 0 bases, with 6 bases between the two germline ends. The CDR3 covers 13 residues. CDR3 protein: CASSFRGSYEQYF. CDR3 DNA sequence: TGTGCCAGCAGTTTCCGGGGCTCCTACGAGCAGTACTTC.

The chain joins TRBV5-4 to TRBJ2-7, with 8 bases fitting TRBD1. The germline V gene encodes CDR1 SGHNT and CDR2 YYREEE (reference sequence). Unmatched junction bases numbered 6, after V lost 2 bases and J lost 2 bases. This CDR3 has 15 residues. The CDR3 DNA is TGTGCCAGCAGCTTTCCGGGGACAGGCACCTACGAGCAGTACTTC. Translation: CASSFPGTGTYEQYF.

V and J are TRBV12-3 or TRBV12-4 and TRBJ1-1; maybe TRBD1 (6 bases). This CDR3 is built from 13 residues. V was shortened by 6 bases and J by 1 base, with 9 bases between the two germline ends. The CDR3 bases are TGTGCCAGCAGCCAGGGGCCGAACACTGAAGCTTTCTTT. It codes for CASSQGPNTEAFF.

V is TRBV6-5 and J is TRBJ1-5; D is uncertain. Germline V CDR1 and CDR2: MNHEY, SVGAGI. CDR3 size: 12 residues. Trimming cost V 8 bases and J 3 bases, with 8 bases left between them. Here the CDR3 DNA reads TGTGCCAGCGGGATAATCAATCAGCCCCAGCATTTT. It encodes CASGIINQPQHF.

The chain joins TRBV5-4 to TRBJ2-1; TRBD2 agrees at 9 bases. The J segment lost 3 bases and the V segment lost 4 bases, leaving 5 bases of the junction unmatched. Germline CDR1 SGHNT, CDR2 YYREEE (reference sequence). The CDR3 spans 15 residues. The CDR3 protein is CASSRTSADYNEQFF. CDR3 in DNA: TGTGCCAGCAGCCGGACTAGCGCGGACTACAATGAGCAGTTCTTC.

The V and J genes are TRBV6-2 or TRBV6-3 and TRBJ2-1; a weak D match, TRBD2 (5 bases). CDR3 length: 13 residues. The V gene's germline CDR1 is MNHEY and CDR2 SVGEGT. The V and J ends lost 4 bases and 5 bases respectively, with 9 bases between them. The CDR3, as DNA: TGTGCCAGCAGTTGGCCCGGGAACAATGAGCAGTTCTTC. This codes for CASSWPGNNEQFF.

V usage is TRBV7-9 and J usage is TRBJ1-1; TRBD1 matches 12 bases. From germline, CDR1 is SEHNR and CDR2 FQNEAQ (reference sequence). CDR3 size: 17 residues. V was pared by 0 bases and J by 4 bases, with 6 bases of the junction left unmatched. Here the CDR3 reads CASSLAGDRGRFTEAFF. CDR3 bases: TGTGCCAGCAGCTTAGCGGGGGACAGGGGGCGCTTCACTGAAGCTTTCTTT. Complete variable domain (other parts from reference TRBV7-9 and TRBJ1-1): DTGVSQNPRHKITKRGQNVTFRCDPISEHNRLYWYRQTLGQGPEFLTYFQNEAQLEKSRLLSDRFSAERPKGSFSTLEIQRTEQGDSAMYLCASSLAGDRGRFTEAFFGQGTRLTVV.

The J gene is TRBJ2-7, the V gene TRBV29-1; weak D call: TRBD1 (5 bases). Trimming removed 1 base at V and 2 bases at J, with 6 bases between. Per germline, CDR1 SQVTM and CDR2 ANQGSEA. The CDR3 has 12 amino acids. CDR3 region: CSVEGQPYEQYF. The CDR3 nucleotides read TGCAGCGTTGAAGGACAGCCCTACGAGCAGTACTTC.

The genes are TRBV20-1 and TRBJ1-1, with TRBD1 matching 9 bases. V was pared by 3 bases and J by 6 bases, with 8 bases of the junction left unmatched. This CDR3 region has 14 residues. Per the germline V gene, CDR1 is DFQATT and CDR2 is SNEGSKA (reference sequence). CDR3 DNA: TGCAGTGCTAGTTCAGGGACAGGGCGCCCTGAAGCTTTCTTT. This sequence encodes CSASSGTGRPEAFF.

This clone was seen only a few times. The V gene is TRBV5-1, the J gene TRBJ1-1; D gene ambiguous. The germline V gene has CDR1 SGHRS and CDR2 YFSETQ. Trimming removed 2 bases from V and 8 bases from J, with 10 bases in between. This CDR3 region has 12 residues. The CDR3 is CASSLLGLEAFF. DNA of the CDR3: TGCGCCAGCAGCTTATTGGGGTTAGAAGCTTTCTTT.

The sample holds a few counts of this clone. The chain uses TRBV5-4 and TRBJ1-6; 12 bases are a match to TRBD1. The CDR3 consists of 15 residues. V gave up 4 bases and J gave up 9 bases; unmatched junction bases: 5. Germline V CDR1 and CDR2: SGHNT, YYREEE (reference sequence). CDR3 bases: TGTGCCAGCAGCCCCCGGGACAGGGGGCCTTCACCCCTCCACTTT. As protein: CASSPRDRGPSPLHF.

This CDR3 is CASGLTSDEQYF. CDR3 nucleotide sequence: TGTGCCAGCGGGCTCACATCGGACGAGCAGTACTTC. The chain combines TRBV7-9 with TRBJ2-7, with D unresolved. The germline gives CDR1 SEHNR, CDR2 FQNEAQ (reference sequence). Trimming cost V 8 bases and J 5 bases, with 13 bases left between them. The CDR3 sequence is 12 residues long.

This sequence joins TRBV7-3 and TRBJ2-2, with D perhaps assigned TRBD1 or TRBD2 (5 bases each). Trimming took off 4 bases at V and 0 bases at J, with 15 bases between the two ends. This CDR3 is built from 17 residues. Per germline, CDR1 SGHTA and CDR2 FQGTGA. This chain's CDR3 is CASSYRTGRANTGELFF. In nucleotides, the CDR3 is TGTGCCAGCAGCTACCGGACGGGACGCGCGAACACCGGGGAGCTGTTTTTT.

This chain joins TRBV12-3 or TRBV12-4 and TRBJ2-7; 7 bases agree with TRBD1. J lost 2 bases, V lost 2 bases, and 0 bases had no gene match. CDR3 length: 13 residues. This chain's CDR3 is CASSLRGPYEQYF. In DNA form, the CDR3 reads TGTGCCAGCAGTTTAAGGGGGCCCTACGAGCAGTACTTC.

J is TRBJ1-1 and V is TRBV2; 9 bases agree with TRBD1. V lost 4 bases to trimming and J lost 3 bases; unmatched junction nucleotides: 6. Germline-derived CDR1 and CDR2 are SNHLY and FYNNEI. The CDR3 spans 15 residues. In DNA, the CDR3 is TGTGCCAGCAGTGGACCGGGACAGGGTCACACTGAAGCTTTCTTT. Residues: CASSGPGQGHTEAFF. Based on the CDR3 plus reference TRBV2 and TRBJ1-1, the full variable domain is EPEVTQTPSHQVTQMGQEVILRCVPISNHLYFYWYRQILGQKVEFLVSFYNNEISEKSEIFDDQFSVERPDGSNFTLKIRSTKLEDSAMYFCASSGPGQGHTEAFFGQGTRLTVV.

The rearrangement uses TRBV19 and TRBJ1-4; TRBD1 matches 11 bases. Germline CDR1 reads LNHDA; CDR2 reads SQIVND (reference sequence). This CDR3 is 17 amino acids long. J was trimmed by 3 bases and V by 5 bases; bases with no gene match: 8. As DNA, the CDR3 is TGTGCCAGTAGTGCAAGGACAGGGGGCGCGTCTAATGAAAAACTGTTTTTT. This sequence encodes CASSARTGGASNEKLFF.

V is TRBV7-9 and J is TRBJ2-7; weak D call: TRBD2 (6 bases). The V gene lost 8 bases and the J gene lost 3 bases, with 17 bases spanning the gap. This CDR3 spans 14 amino acids. In germline, CDR1 is SEHNR, CDR2 FQNEAQ (reference sequence). The CDR3 DNA reads TGTGCCAGCGGCCCCGAGGAGCGGGTCTACGAGCAGTACTTC. Its protein is CASGPEERVYEQYF.

The chain combines TRBV27 with TRBJ1-1; TRBD1 is a possible D gene (5 bases). The CDR3 totals 12 residues. CDR1 is MNHEY and CDR2 is SMNVEV in the germline V gene (reference sequence). V was shortened by 5 bases and J by 4 bases, with 8 bases between the two germline ends. The CDR3 loop reads CASSAGVTEAFF. Written as DNA, the CDR3 is TGTGCCAGCAGTGCGGGGGTCACTGAAGCTTTCTTT.

V gene TRBV20-1 combines with J gene TRBJ1-5; D perhaps matches TRBD1 (5 bases). Trimming took off 1 base at V and 11 bases at J, with 9 bases between the two ends. The CDR3 runs to 11 residues. Germline-derived CDR1 and CDR2 are DFQATT and SNEGSKA (reference sequence). CDR3 nucleotide sequence: TGCAGTGCTAGAGGAGGGGAAGCCCAGCATTTT. This translates into CSARGGEAQHF.

This chain uses TRBV7-3 with TRBJ2-3, with D possibly being TRBD2 (6 bases). V lost 1 base and J lost 3, with 11 bases in between. The germline V gene has CDR1 SGHTA and CDR2 FQGTGA. The CDR3 extends over 15 amino acids. CDR3 loop: CASSLIPGETDTQYF. CDR3 coding DNA: TGTGCCAGCAGCTTAATCCCGGGGGAGACAGATACGCAGTATTTT. Full variable domain (outside the CDR3, taken from reference TRBV7-3 and TRBJ2-3): GAGVSQTPSNKVTEKGKYVELRCDPISGHTALYWYRQSLGQGPEFLIYFQGTGAADDSGLPNDRFFAVRPEGSVSTLKIQRTERGDSAVYLCASSLIPGETDTQYFGPGTRLTVL.

The chain couples TRBV5-5 to TRBJ2-2; either TRBD1 or TRBD2 may supply D (5 bases each). V shed 4 bases and J shed 4 bases, with 11 bases lying between them. CDR1 is SGHKS, CDR2 YYEKEE, per germline (reference sequence). The CDR3 contains 14 residues. DNA for the CDR3: TGTGCCAGCAGCCCGGGACCTATCACCGGGGAGCTGTTTTTT. This gives the protein CASSPGPITGELFF.

The chain carries TRBV28 and TRBJ2-7; perhaps TRBD1 as D (5 bases). V was pared by 4 bases and J by 3 bases, with 10 bases between. This CDR3 has 13 amino acids. Germline-derived CDR1 and CDR2 are MDHEN and SYDVKM. The CDR3 sequence is CASSSGANYEQYF. The CDR3 DNA reads as TGTGCCAGCAGTTCTGGGGCCAACTACGAGCAGTACTTC. Variable domain in full (rest from reference TRBV28 and TRBJ2-7): DVKVTQSSRYLVKRTGEKVFLECVQDMDHENMFWYRQDPGLGLRLIYFSYDVKMKEKGDIPEGYSVSREKKERFSLILESASTNQTSMYLCASSSGANYEQYFGPGTRLTVT.

This clone was recorded once. The rearrangement joins TRBV27 to TRBJ2-7; 8 bases agree with TRBD1. The CDR3 is 16 residues long. Germline loops: CDR1 MNHEY, CDR2 SMNVEV (reference sequence). V shed 2 bases and J 2 bases; nucleotides not matched to a gene: 8. The CDR3 DNA reads as TGTGCCAGCAGTTTAGCAGTCTCACAGGGGGCCTACGAGCAGTACTTC. It yields the protein CASSLAVSQGAYEQYF.

The CDR3 spells CASSRTYSTDTQYF. The DNA of the CDR3 is TGTGCCAGCAGCCGGACTTATAGCACAGATACGCAGTATTTT. The chain combines TRBV5-5 with TRBJ2-3; a weak D match, TRBD2 (5 bases). CDR1 and CDR2 (germline): SGHKS, YYEKEE (reference sequence). Deletions cut 4 bases from V and 0 bases from J, with 9 bases between. The CDR3 sequence is 14 residues long.

CDR3 in amino acids: CASGEFLREAFF. CDR3 DNA sequence: TGTGCCAGCGGAGAGTTTCTCAGAGAAGCTTTCTTT. This sequence joins TRBV6-5 and TRBJ1-1; no clear D. Between the trimmed V and J ends, which lost 8 bases and 8 bases, there was a span of 15 bases. The CDR3 is 12 residues long. Germline V gives CDR1 MNHEY, CDR2 SVGAGI.

The chain recombines TRBV27 with TRBJ1-1; weak D call: TRBD1 (6 bases). This CDR3 spans 17 amino acids. Germline CDR1 and CDR2: MNHEY and SMNVEV (reference sequence). V was trimmed by 6 bases and J by 3 bases, leaving 23 bases between them. CDR3 residues: CASSPRKTPTGYTEAFF. CDR3 in DNA: TGTGCCAGCAGCCCCAGGAAGACGCCGACAGGATACACTGAAGCTTTCTTT.

The chain couples TRBV11-2 to TRBJ2-4; D uncertain. The CDR3 contains 14 residues. Germline assignment: CDR1 SGHAT and CDR2 FQNNGV. V lost 2 bases to trimming and J lost 9 bases, with 14 bases between them. The CDR3 DNA sequence: TGTGCCAGCAGCTTACCGCTTATCCCCCCCATTCAGTACTTC. This translates into CASSLPLIPPIQYF.